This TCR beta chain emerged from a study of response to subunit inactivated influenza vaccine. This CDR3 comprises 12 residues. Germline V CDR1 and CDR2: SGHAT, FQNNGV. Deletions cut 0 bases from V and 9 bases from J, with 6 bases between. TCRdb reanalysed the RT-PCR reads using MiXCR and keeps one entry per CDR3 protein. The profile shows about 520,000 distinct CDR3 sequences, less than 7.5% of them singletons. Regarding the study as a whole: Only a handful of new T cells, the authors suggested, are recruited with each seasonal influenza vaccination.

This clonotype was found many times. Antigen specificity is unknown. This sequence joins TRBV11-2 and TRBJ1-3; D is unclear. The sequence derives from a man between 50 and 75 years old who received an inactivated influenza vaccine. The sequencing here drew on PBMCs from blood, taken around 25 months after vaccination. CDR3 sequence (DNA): TGTGCCAGCAGCTTAGATGTTGGCACCATATATTTT. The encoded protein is CASSLDVGTIYF. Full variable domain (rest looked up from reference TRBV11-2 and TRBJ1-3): EAGVAQSPRYKIIEKRQSVAFWCNPISGHATLYWYQQILGQGPKLLIQFQNNGVVDDSQLPKDRFSAERLKGVDSTLKIQPAKLEDSAVYLCASSLDVGTIYFGEGSWLTVV.